These 25 T cell receptor beta chains share one sample of origin, sequenced in a study of neurological immune-mediated disorders (dated by TCRdb to the late 2010s). To prepare the library, 5' RACE was applied. Sequencing relied on an Illumina HiSeq 2500. TCRdb trimmed the raw reads at Q25, called clones with MiXCR and kept productive beta chains. Rows merge per CDR3 protein into single entries with the most common DNA and genes. Present in this sample are about 21,000 distinct CDR3 sequences, roughly 15% of which were seen just once. Roughly 14% of the sample is taken by the ten largest. The sequenced material came from PBMCs. The receptors stem from a female donor with HTLV-1-associated myelopathy (HAM/TSP).

The gene calls are TRBV7-6 and TRBJ2-5; TRBD2 is a possible D gene (7 bases). Germline V gives CDR1 SGHVS, CDR2 FNYEAQ. The CDR3 is 16 amino acids. Trimming shortened V by 4 bases and J by 4 bases, and 19 bases separated the two germline ends. CDR3 sequence: CASSSRGGAQGETQYF. The CDR3 nucleotides are TGTGCCAGCAGCTCCCGTGGGGGGGCGCAGGGAGAGACCCAGTACTTC.

V gene TRBV7-9 combines with J gene TRBJ2-3; D is possibly TRBD1 or TRBD2 (5 bases each). Per the germline V gene, CDR1 is SEHNR and CDR2 is FQNEAQ (reference sequence). The V gene lost 1 base and the J gene lost 4 bases, with 6 bases spanning the gap. The CDR3 sequence is 13 residues long. The CDR3 bases are TGTGCCAGCAGCTTAGTGGGGGCAGATACGCAGTATTTT. This sequence encodes CASSLVGADTQYF.

This clonotype occurred many times. V is TRBV6-2 or TRBV6-3 and J is TRBJ1-2; D is perhaps TRBD1 (5 bases). The CDR3 spans 15 residues. In germline, CDR1 is MNHEY, CDR2 SVGEGT. V was clipped by 5 bases and J by 7 bases, with 20 bases between them. CDR3 nucleotides: TGTGCCAGCAGTCCACGGATGGGGGAGTTTGGTGGCTACACCTTC. Amino acids: CASSPRMGEFGGYTF.

This clonotype was found many times. The gene calls are TRBV27 and TRBJ2-7; 8 bases align to TRBD2. There are 14 residues in the CDR3. Trimming cost V 6 bases and J 1 base; bases outside gene matches: 5. The V gene's germline CDR1 is MNHEY and CDR2 SMNVEV (reference sequence). The CDR3 DNA reads TGTGCCAGCAGCCCCGGGGGGGCGTCCTACGAGCAGTACTTC. Translated: CASSPGGASYEQYF.

This clonotype was counted at least ten times. J is TRBJ1-5 and V is TRBV18; weak D call: TRBD1 (5 bases). CDR1 is KGHSH and CDR2 is LQKENI in the germline V gene. Trimming took off 3 bases at V and 7 bases at J, with 13 bases between the two ends. The CDR3 is 14 residues long. This CDR3 is CASSPGQGGQPQHF. CDR3 bases: TGTGCCAGCTCACCGGGGCAGGGAGGCCAGCCCCAGCATTTT.

This chain connects TRBV12-3 or TRBV12-4 to TRBJ1-1; D is possibly TRBD1 (6 bases). V was shortened by 7 bases and J by 4 bases, with 16 bases between the two germline ends. The CDR3 runs 14 residues. This CDR3 reads CASILGGAGTEAFF. The CDR3 DNA follows: TGTGCCAGCATTCTTGGGGGGGCGGGCACTGAAGCTTTCTTT.

This clonotype was picked up many times. The chain has TRBV20-1 and TRBJ2-1, with 7 bases aligning to TRBD2. J lost 3 bases, V lost 1 base, and 3 bases had no gene match. The CDR3 is made up of 14 amino acids. Germline CDR1 and CDR2: DFQATT and SNEGSKA (reference sequence). The DNA of the CDR3 is TGCAGTGCTAGAGTAGCGGGTCTCTACAATGAGCAGTTCTTC. This sequence encodes CSARVAGLYNEQFF.

The sample holds many counts of this clonotype. The CDR3 coding sequence is TGCGCCAGCAGCTCCGGACAGGCCACCGGGGAGCTGTTTTTT. Residues: CASSSGQATGELFF. This chain connects TRBV5-1 to TRBJ2-2; 7 bases are shared with TRBD1. CDR1 is SGHRS and CDR2 is YFSETQ in the germline V gene. With V trimmed by 3 bases and J by 4 bases, 3 bases remained unmatched. The CDR3 extends over 14 amino acids.

This clonotype was counted many times. The gene calls are TRBV20-1 and TRBJ2-5, with D perhaps matching TRBD1 (6 bases). Trimming left V 3 bases short and J 2 bases short, with 10 bases between. Looked up from germline, CDR1 is DFQATT and CDR2 is SNEGSKA (reference sequence). CDR3 size: 13 residues. The CDR3 loop is CSASVGAQETQYF. Written as DNA, the CDR3 is TGCAGTGCTAGTGTGGGGGCACAAGAGACCCAGTACTTC.

This chain uses TRBV7-2 with TRBJ1-4; the match to TRBD1 covers 12 bases. Per germline, CDR1 SGHTA and CDR2 FQGNSA. The CDR3 is 16 amino acids. Trimming removed 4 bases from V and 8 bases from J; junction bases left unmatched: 8. The CDR3 here is CASSSGTGGGGEKLFF. CDR3 DNA sequence: TGTGCCAGCAGCTCCGGGACAGGGGGCGGAGGGGAAAAACTGTTTTTT.

For the CDR3, the DNA is TGTGCCATCAGTGAGTCTGGCAGGGTGACCTACGAGCAGTACTTC. The encoded protein is CAISESGRVTYEQYF. This sequence joins TRBV10-3 and TRBJ2-7; a possible D gene is TRBD1 (5 bases). Germline CDR1 is ENHRY and CDR2 is SYGVKD. The CDR3 is made up of 15 amino acids. V shed 0 bases and J shed 2 bases, with 11 bases lying between them.

This clonotype came up a few times. The genes are TRBV20-1 and TRBJ2-5, with D unresolved. The CDR3 has 13 residues. V was pared by 0 bases and J by 0 bases, with 5 bases between. The germline gives CDR1 DFQATT, CDR2 SNEGSKA (reference sequence). Here the CDR3 reads CSARDTYQETQYF. As DNA, the CDR3 is TGCAGTGCTAGAGATACCTACCAAGAGACCCAGTACTTC.

In its sample, this clonotype ranks as medium-sized. The chain has TRBV20-1 and TRBJ1-1; D unclear. The CDR3 is 14 residues long. Trimming removed 0 bases at V and 0 bases at J, with 8 bases between. CDR1 is DFQATT, CDR2 SNEGSKA, per germline (reference sequence). The CDR3 DNA sequence: TGCAGTGCTAGAGATGCCAGAATGAACACTGAAGCTTTCTTT. Amino acids: CSARDARMNTEAFF.

This clonotype was seen at least ten times. As DNA, the CDR3 is TGTGCCAGCTCAGACAGGGGGTCAACAGATACGCAGTATTTT. Translating it yields CASSDRGSTDTQYF. The chain couples TRBV18 to TRBJ2-3; 9 nucleotides agree with TRBD1. The J segment lost 3 bases and the V segment lost 5 bases, leaving 3 bases of the junction unmatched. Per germline, CDR1 KGHSH and CDR2 LQKENI. The CDR3 sequence is 14 residues long.

The table lists this clonotype with many counts. The V gene is TRBV5-1, the J gene TRBJ2-2; 9 positions agree with TRBD1. V dropped 4 bases and J dropped 4; count of bases not matched to a gene: 8. Germline assignment: CDR1 SGHRS and CDR2 YFSETQ. The CDR3 spans 16 residues. The CDR3 reads CASSATGGRRTGELFF. Here the CDR3 DNA reads TGCGCCAGCAGCGCCACAGGGGGCAGGCGCACCGGGGAGCTGTTTTTT.

Ten or more counts support this clonotype. One end of the junction varies from germline; a read error may be responsible. The chain joins TRBV28 to TRBJ2-7; unclear D gene. The CDR3 covers 13 residues. The V gene's germline CDR1 is MDHEN and CDR2 SYDVKM. CDR3 DNA sequence: TGTGCCAGCAGTACTACCTCGGTTGGTTGGGCGAAGTTC. This codes for CASSTTSVGWAKF.

This clonotype has a count of ten or more. Here the CDR3 reads CSAEHRGTGNTIYF. The CDR3 DNA sequence: TGCAGTGCAGAACACAGGGGAACTGGAAACACCATATATTTT. This sequence joins TRBV20-1 and TRBJ1-3, with 7 bases fitting TRBD1. Unmatched junction bases numbered 7, after V lost 6 bases and J lost 2 bases. The CDR3 contains 14 residues. CDR1 DFQATT and CDR2 SNEGSKA come from the germline V gene (reference sequence).

This clonotype was seen many times. The chain uses TRBV20-1 and TRBJ1-1; D unclear. Germline values: CDR1 DFQATT, CDR2 SNEGSKA (reference sequence). Trimming pared 3 bases from V and 4 bases from J, leaving 9 bases between. This CDR3 spans 12 amino acids. The CDR3 is CSARWGSTEAFF. CDR3 DNA: TGCAGTGCTAGGTGGGGAAGCACTGAAGCTTTCTTT.

This clonotype was found many times. This rearrangement joins TRBV11-3 to TRBJ2-1; tentative D call: TRBD2 (6 bases). This CDR3 spans 14 amino acids. Trimming shortened V by 4 bases and J by 4 bases, and 11 bases separated the two germline ends. Germline V gives CDR1 SGHNT, CDR2 YENEEA. The CDR3 nucleotides read TGTGCCAGCAGCTCGGGAGATAGATACAATGAGCAGTTCTTC. This translates into CASSSGDRYNEQFF.

Comments on this clonotype: One end of the junction is discordant with germline, which a read error may explain. V usage is TRBV5-4 and J usage is TRBJ2-1; D is undetermined. CDR3 length: 14 amino acids. Looked up from germline, CDR1 is SGHNT and CDR2 is YYREEE (reference sequence). The CDR3 DNA follows: TGTGCCAGCAACTTGTCCAGCTCCTACAATGAGCAGTTCTTC. Translating it yields CASNLSSSYNEQFF.

This clonotype was observed at least ten times. The chain has TRBV25-1 and TRBJ2-1; no reliable D call. Germline V gene data show CDR1 as MGHDK and CDR2 as SYGVNS. The CDR3 has 14 amino acids. V dropped 3 bases and J dropped 2 bases, with 8 bases sitting between them. The DNA for the CDR3 is TGTGCCAGCAGTGATTTAGCCACCTACAATGAGCAGTTCTTC. It codes for CASSDLATYNEQFF.

This clonotype was observed many times. The V call is TRBV7-9, the J call TRBJ2-1; D could derive from TRBD1 or TRBD2 (7 bases each). Germline lookup yields CDR1 SEHNR and CDR2 FQNEAQ (reference sequence). Trimming left V 5 bases short and J 5 bases short, with 16 bases between. The CDR3 has 15 amino acids. DNA of the CDR3: TGTGCCAGCAGCCTGGGGGAGGGGGCGAACAATGAGCAGTTCTTC. Its translation: CASSLGEGANNEQFF.

The chain employs TRBV12-3 or TRBV12-4 and TRBJ2-7; TRBD1 is a possible D gene (6 bases). CDR3 length equals 16 residues. The V end was cut by 4 bases, the J end by 2 bases, with 18 bases between. The CDR3 sequence: CASSSWTDLKAYEQYF. The CDR3 nucleotides read TGTGCCAGCAGTTCGTGGACAGACCTAAAAGCCTACGAGCAGTACTTC.

This clonotype was seen many times. The genes are TRBV25-1 and TRBJ2-4; 7 nucleotides agree with TRBD1. CDR3 size: 18 residues. Germline CDR1 reads MGHDK; CDR2 reads SYGVNS. The V gene end was trimmed by 5 bases and the J gene end by 0 bases; junction bases not matched to a gene: 13. This CDR3 reads CASSPGQSRDLAKNIQYF. The CDR3 DNA is TGTGCCAGCAGTCCGGGACAGTCCCGAGACTTAGCCAAAAACATTCAGTACTTC. The complete variable domain, with remaining parts taken from reference TRBV25-1 and TRBJ2-4, reads EADIYQTPRYLVIGTGKKITLECSQTMGHDKMYWYQQDPGMELHLIHYSYGVNSTEKGDLSSESTVSRIRTEHFPLTLESARPSHTSQYLCASSPGQSRDLAKNIQYFGAGTRLSVL.

This clonotype was recorded at least ten times. V is TRBV29-1 and J is TRBJ2-7; D is unclear. The CDR3 sequence is 12 residues long. The germline CDR1 and CDR2 sequences are SQVTM and ANQGSEA. The V gene lost 4 bases and the J gene lost 0 bases, with 7 bases spanning the gap. The chain's CDR3 is CSVGGFSYEQYF. DNA of the CDR3: TGCAGCGTTGGCGGTTTCTCCTACGAGCAGTACTTC.